A selection of T cell receptor beta chains follows, all from one sample in a study of spatial heterogeneity in lung cancer. TCRdb analysed the 5' RACE reads with MiXCR anew, one entry per CDR3 protein. This table has 20,000 to 30,000 distinct CDR3 sequences, approximately 10% appearing once. The source material was lung tumor tissue, sampled at surgery. The origin of the receptors is a male donor with early-stage non-small cell lung cancer. Both conserved end residues are part of each CDR3. The D gene is left open where the match is weak. The size of a clone is reported for some rows only, either as once, few or many, or as a class for expanded clones.

V	D	size	J	DNA	CDR3
TRBV14	-	many	TRBJ2-6	TGTGCCAGCAGCCAAGGCGGGTACTCTGGGGCCAACGTCCTGACTTTC	CASSQGGYSGANVLTF
TRBV5-4	TRBD2	-	TRBJ2-3	TGTGCCAGCAGCTTTCGCCTAGCGGGAGGGCCGACAGATACGCAGTATTTT	CASSFRLAGGPTDTQYF
TRBV7-8	-	many	TRBJ2-2	TGTGCCAGCAGCTTAGAGTTGGGCACCGGGGAGCTGTTTTTT	CASSLELGTGELFF
TRBV6-1	-	many	TRBJ1-1	TGTGCCAGCGAAAGGGGCCGCAGATTCACTGAAGCTTTCTTT	CASERGRRFTEAFF
TRBV12-3/TRBV12-4	TRBD1	few	TRBJ1-6	TGTGCCAGCAGCGCCGCAGGGGGCGATTCACCCCTCCACTTT	CASSAAGGDSPLHF
TRBV12-2	-	many	TRBJ1-2	TGTGCAAGTCGCGAAACCAGGGGGCATGGCGGCTACACCTTC	CASRETRGHGGYTF
TRBV9	-	many	TRBJ2-6	TGTGCCAGCAGCCCCCGGGTCTCGGGGGCCAACGTCCTGACTTTC	CASSPRVSGANVLTF
TRBV11-2	TRBD1	many	TRBJ2-5	TGTGCCAGCAGCTTAGGCTTCGGGACAGGTCAAGAGACCCAGTACTTC	CASSLGFGTGQETQYF
TRBV6-2/TRBV6-3	TRBD1	few	TRBJ2-6	TGTGCCACCCGGGGACAGGAGTACTCTGGGGCCAACGTCCTGACTTTC	CATRGQEYSGANVLTF
TRBV20-1	-	few	TRBJ2-7	TGCAGTGCTAGACCGGGACTTTACTACGAGCAGTACTTC	CSARPGLYYEQYF
TRBV24-1	-	-	TRBJ2-3	TGTGCCACCAGTGTATATACGGGGGTAGATACGCAGTATTTT	CATSVYTGVDTQYF
TRBV7-2	-	-	TRBJ2-7	TGTGCCAGCAGCTTAACGGGAGTGAGACATTCCTACGAGCAGTACTTC	CASSLTGVRHSYEQYF
TRBV20-1	-	-	TRBJ1-6	TGCAGTGCTAGAGCCATCTCCACACCCCTCCACTTT	CSARAISTPLHF
TRBV5-6	-	-	TRBJ2-1	TGTGCCAGCAGCGGGGACGGAAGTGGGGACAATGAGCAGTTCTTC	CASSGDGSGDNEQFF
TRBV11-2	TRBD2	many	TRBJ2-1	TGTGCCAGCAGCTTGGGGCTAGCGGGGGGGTACAATGAGCAGTTCTTC	CASSLGLAGGYNEQFF
TRBV5-1	-	medium-sized	TRBJ2-7	TGCGCCAGCAGCTCCAGACCCGGAGGGGGCGAGCAGTACTTC	CASSSRPGGGEQYF
TRBV29-1	-	medium-sized	TRBJ2-7	TGCAGCGTCGGCAGGGGGGACGAGCAGTACTTC	CSVGRGDEQYF
TRBV6-5	-	-	TRBJ2-6	TGTGCCAGCAGTTACTCTGACGGTCCCTCTGGGGCCAACGTCCTGACTTTC	CASSYSDGPSGANVLTF
TRBV10-3	-	-	TRBJ2-5	TGTGCCATCAGTGAGGGACTAATGGCAGGGATTCAAGAGACCCAGTACTTC	CAISEGLMAGIQETQYF
TRBV3-1	-	many	TRBJ1-2	TGTGCCAGCAGCCAAGAGGGCAGATACTATGGCTACACCTTC	CASSQEGRYYGYTF
TRBV11-2	-	many	TRBJ1-2	TGTGCCACATCGACAGGTGGACTATATGGCTACACCTTC	CATSTGGLYGYTF
TRBV10-3	-	few	TRBJ1-5	TGTGCCATCAGTGCTGACAGCCAGCAGCCCCAGCATTTT	CAISADSQQPQHF
TRBV20-1	-	few	TRBJ2-7	TGCAGTGCTAGACAGTACGGGACCAATTCCTACGAGCAGTACTTC	CSARQYGTNSYEQYF
TRBV5-5	-	few	TRBJ2-5	TGTGCCAGCAGCCGGAGAGTTACCCAAGAGACCCAGTACTTC	CASSRRVTQETQYF
TRBV18	-	-	TRBJ1-1	TGTGCCAGCTCACCACCTAGGGGGGAGTCAGGAAAAATGAACACTGAAGCTTTCTTT	CASSPPRGESGKMNTEAFF
TRBV3-1	TRBD1	many	TRBJ2-7	TGTGCCAGCAGCCAAGCTGGAACAGGGGTCCCGTACGAGCAGTACTTC	CASSQAGTGVPYEQYF
TRBV7-6	-	-	TRBJ2-1	TGTGCCAGCAGCTTACCCCGGGACTCGGGTGAGCAGTTCTTC	CASSLPRDSGEQFF
TRBV7-8	TRBD2	few	TRBJ2-2	TGTGCCAGCAGCTCGGGGACTAGCGGACTCGGGGAGCTGTTTTTT	CASSSGTSGLGELFF
TRBV7-9	-	-	TRBJ2-1	TGTGCCAGCAGCTTAGCCCCCTACAATGAGCAGTTCTTC	CASSLAPYNEQFF
TRBV9	-	many	TRBJ2-7	TGTGCCAGCACCATGTCTAGACTGGGGGACTACGAGCAGTACTTC	CASTMSRLGDYEQYF
TRBV28	-	medium-sized	TRBJ1-2	TGTGCCAGCAGTCTGAGCAGGGCCTATGGCTACACCTTC	CASSLSRAYGYTF
TRBV20-1	TRBD1	-	TRBJ1-5	TGCAGTGCTAGAGTGGGACAGGGAGAAAATCAGCCCCAGCATTTT	CSARVGQGENQPQHF
TRBV20-1	TRBD2	many	TRBJ2-3	TGCAGTGCTGCTCCGCCTCTAGCGGGAGGAGGCACAGATACGCAGTATTTT	CSAAPPLAGGGTDTQYF
TRBV2	-	many	TRBJ1-4	TGTGCCAGCACGCAGACGAAAAATGAAAAACTGTTTTTT	CASTQTKNEKLFF
TRBV5-5	-	many	TRBJ2-4	TGTGCCAGCAGCTTCGCGGACAGAGAAACCTTAGCCAAAAACATTCAGTACTTC	CASSFADRETLAKNIQYF
TRBV7-3	-	many	TRBJ2-1	TGTGCCAGCAGCTTAGGTTACGGAGGAGGGGCCAATGAGCAGTTCTTC	CASSLGYGGGANEQFF
TRBV19	TRBD1	many	TRBJ2-1	TGTGCCAGTAGTATAGGCCAGGGGGTACAGTTCTTC	CASSIGQGVQFF
TRBV7-8	TRBD1	few	TRBJ2-7	TGTGCCAGCAGCTTCCCCAGGACAGGGGGCGGTCCCTGGACCAGCGAGCAGTACTTC	CASSFPRTGGGPWTSEQYF